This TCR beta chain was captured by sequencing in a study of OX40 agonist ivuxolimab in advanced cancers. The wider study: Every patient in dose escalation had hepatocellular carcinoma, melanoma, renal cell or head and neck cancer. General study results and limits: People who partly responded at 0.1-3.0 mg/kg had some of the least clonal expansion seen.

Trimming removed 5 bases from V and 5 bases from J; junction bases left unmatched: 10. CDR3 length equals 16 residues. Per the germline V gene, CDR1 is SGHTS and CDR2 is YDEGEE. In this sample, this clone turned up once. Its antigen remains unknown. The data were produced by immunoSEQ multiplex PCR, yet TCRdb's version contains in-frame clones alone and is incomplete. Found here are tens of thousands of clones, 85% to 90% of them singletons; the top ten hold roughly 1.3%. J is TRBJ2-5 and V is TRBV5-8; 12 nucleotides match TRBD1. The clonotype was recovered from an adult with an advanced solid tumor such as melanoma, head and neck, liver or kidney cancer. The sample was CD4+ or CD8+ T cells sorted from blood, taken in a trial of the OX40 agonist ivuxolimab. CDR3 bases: TGTGCCAGCAGTCGAGGGACAGGGGGCGATCGGGAGACCCAGTACTTC. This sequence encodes CASSRGTGGDRETQYF.